The 10 T cell receptor beta chains below were found in one sample sequenced in a study of cytomegalovirus exposure and HLA in healthy donors. Vbeta (60) and Jbeta (13) primers were used in the PCR. Generated by immunoSEQ multiplex PCR, the TCRdb table keeps only in-frame clones and is missing some. The repertoire holds 85,000 to 100,000 clones, with 84% as singletons. What was sequenced was PBMCs. These receptors were obtained from a woman younger than 35 in good health and CMV-seropositive.

This clone was seen just once. The gene calls are TRBV5-1 and TRBJ2-7, with 8 nucleotides matching TRBD2. The V and J ends lost 1 base and 3 bases, in that order; junction bases with no gene match: 24. This CDR3 has 21 residues. Germline CDR1 and CDR2: SGHRS and YFSETQ. CDR3 loop: CASSLLPSGSHLPTPDYEQYF. CDR3 in DNA: TGCGCCAGCAGCTTGCTGCCTAGCGGGTCCCACCTACCCACTCCCGACTACGAGCAGTACTTC.

The chain uses TRBV27 and TRBJ1-5; D call uncertain. The V and J ends lost 5 bases and 4 bases respectively, with 6 bases between them. Germline CDR1 MNHEY, CDR2 SMNVEV (reference sequence). There are 12 residues in the CDR3. The CDR3 region has the DNA TGTGCCAGCAGTCATACAAATCAGCCCCAGCATTTT. The encoded protein is CASSHTNQPQHF.

CDR3 DNA sequence: TGTGCCAGCAGCTTATTGGACTCGAAAAGTGAGACCCAGTACTTC. Amino acid sequence: CASSLLDSKSETQYF. V and J are TRBV7-9 and TRBJ2-5; D is perhaps TRBD2 (5 bases). Looked up from germline, CDR1 is SEHNR and CDR2 is FQNEAQ (reference sequence). The CDR3 is 15 amino acids. V lost 2 bases and J lost 5, with 15 bases in between.

This sequence joins TRBV2 and TRBJ2-1; D might be TRBD1 (5 bases). Germline V gene data show CDR1 as SNHLY and CDR2 as FYNNEI. CDR3 length: 13 amino acids. Trimming stripped 7 bases from V and 6 bases from J, with 13 bases between. CDR3: CASNVLGVNEQFF. CDR3 nucleotide sequence: TGTGCCAGCAATGTGTTAGGGGTCAATGAGCAGTTCTTC.

CDR3 protein: CASSQGGTGATQETQYF. The CDR3 bases are TGTGCCAGCAGCCAAGGGGGGACAGGGGCCACCCAAGAGACCCAGTACTTC. The chain recombines TRBV4-2 with TRBJ2-5, with TRBD1 identical over 10 bases. The CDR3 is 17 residues long. V was clipped by 1 base and J by 1 base; unmatched bases: 6. CDR1 is LGHNA and CDR2 is YNFKEQ in the germline V gene.

This clone was seen a few times. The chain is built from TRBV28 and TRBJ1-5; D remains unclear. Trimming cost V 3 bases and J 2 bases, with 11 bases left between them. Looked up from germline, CDR1 is MDHEN and CDR2 is SYDVKM. The CDR3 contains 15 residues. The CDR3 here is CASSFNPVGNQPQHF. The DNA of the CDR3 is TGTGCCAGCAGTTTCAACCCGGTAGGCAATCAGCCCCAGCATTTT.

The chain is built from TRBV7-9 and TRBJ2-7, with TRBD1 matching over 7 bases. J gave up 7 bases and V 6 bases, and 15 bases lay outside the gene matches. Looked up from germline, CDR1 is SEHNR and CDR2 is FQNEAQ (reference sequence). The CDR3 consists of 15 residues. For the CDR3, the DNA is TGTGCCAGCAGGGGGAGACAGGGAAATTGGCGGGAGCAGTACTTC. Residues: CASRGRQGNWREQYF.

This rearrangement joins TRBV5-6 to TRBJ2-1, with D possibly matching TRBD2 (6 bases). Per germline, CDR1 SGHDT and CDR2 YYEEEE. The CDR3 sequence is 14 residues long. Trimming took off 2 bases at V and 6 bases at J, with 12 bases between the two ends. The CDR3 sequence: CASSFTGGGNEQFF. The CDR3 nucleotides are TGTGCCAGCAGCTTCACCGGGGGTGGCAATGAGCAGTTCTTC. Full variable domain (remainder filled in from reference TRBV5-6 and TRBJ2-1): DAGVTQSPTHLIKTRGQQVTLRCSPKSGHDTVSWYQQALGQGPQFIFQYYEEEERQRGNFPDRFSGHQFPNYSSELNVNALLLGDSALYLCASSFTGGGNEQFFGPGTRLTVL.

The rearrangement uses TRBV4-2 and TRBJ2-3, with 8 nucleotides matching TRBD2. Germline values: CDR1 LGHNA, CDR2 YNFKEQ. This CDR3 comprises 18 residues. V was clipped by 0 bases and J by 0 bases; unmatched bases: 8. The CDR3 sequence is CASSQDRSGSPSTDTQYF. The CDR3 nucleotides read TGTGCCAGCAGCCAAGATAGAAGCGGGAGTCCTAGCACAGATACGCAGTATTTT.

The CDR3: CASLTTSSNEQFF. The CDR3 coding sequence is TGTGCCAGTTTGACTACCTCGTCGAATGAGCAGTTCTTC. This sequence joins TRBV28 and TRBJ2-1; the D gene is possibly TRBD2 (5 bases). This CDR3 is built from 13 residues. The ends were cut back, 9 bases at V and 7 bases at J, with 16 bases in the middle. Germline assignment: CDR1 MDHEN and CDR2 SYDVKM.